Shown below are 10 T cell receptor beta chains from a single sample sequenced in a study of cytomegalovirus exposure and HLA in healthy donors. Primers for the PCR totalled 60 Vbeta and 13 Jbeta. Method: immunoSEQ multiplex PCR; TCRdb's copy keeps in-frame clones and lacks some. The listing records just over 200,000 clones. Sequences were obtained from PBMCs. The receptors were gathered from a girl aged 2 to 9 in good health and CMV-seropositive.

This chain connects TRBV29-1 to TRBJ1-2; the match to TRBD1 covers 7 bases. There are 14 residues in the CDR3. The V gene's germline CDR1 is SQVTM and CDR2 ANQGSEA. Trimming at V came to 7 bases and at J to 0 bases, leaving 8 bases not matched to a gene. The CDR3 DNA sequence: TGCAGCGCGACGGGACAGACTACTAACTATGGCTACACCTTC. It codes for CSATGQTTNYGYTF.

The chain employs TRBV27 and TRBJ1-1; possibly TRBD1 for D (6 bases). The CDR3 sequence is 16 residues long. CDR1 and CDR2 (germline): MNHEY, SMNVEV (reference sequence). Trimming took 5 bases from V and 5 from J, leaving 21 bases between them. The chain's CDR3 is CASSPSRTALRTEAFF. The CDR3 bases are TGTGCCAGCAGTCCCTCTCGGACAGCACTTAGGACTGAAGCTTTCTTT.

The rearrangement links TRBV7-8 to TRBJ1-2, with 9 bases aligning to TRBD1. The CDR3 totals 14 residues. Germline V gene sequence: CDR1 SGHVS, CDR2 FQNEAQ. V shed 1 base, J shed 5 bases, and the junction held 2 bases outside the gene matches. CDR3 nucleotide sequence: TGTGCCAGCAGCTTAGACGGGACAGGGTATGGCTACACCTTC. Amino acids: CASSLDGTGYGYTF.

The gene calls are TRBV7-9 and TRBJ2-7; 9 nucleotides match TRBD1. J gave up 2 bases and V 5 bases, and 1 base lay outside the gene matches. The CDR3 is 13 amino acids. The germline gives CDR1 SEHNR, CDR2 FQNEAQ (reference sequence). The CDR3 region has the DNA TGTGCCAGCAGCGGGACAGGGCCCTACGAGCAGTACTTC. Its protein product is CASSGTGPYEQYF.

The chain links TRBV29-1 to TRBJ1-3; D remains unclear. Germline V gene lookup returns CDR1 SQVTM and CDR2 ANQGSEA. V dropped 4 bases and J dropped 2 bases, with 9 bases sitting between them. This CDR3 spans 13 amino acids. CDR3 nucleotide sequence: TGCAGCGTTGCCCGGGAAGCTGGAAACACCATATATTTT. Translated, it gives CSVAREAGNTIYF.

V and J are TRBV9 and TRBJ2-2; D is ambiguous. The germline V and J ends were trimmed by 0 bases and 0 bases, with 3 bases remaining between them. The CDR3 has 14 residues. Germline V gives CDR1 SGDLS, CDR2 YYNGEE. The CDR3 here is CASSVEPNTGELFF. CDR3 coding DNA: TGTGCCAGCAGCGTAGAGCCGAACACCGGGGAGCTGTTTTTT.

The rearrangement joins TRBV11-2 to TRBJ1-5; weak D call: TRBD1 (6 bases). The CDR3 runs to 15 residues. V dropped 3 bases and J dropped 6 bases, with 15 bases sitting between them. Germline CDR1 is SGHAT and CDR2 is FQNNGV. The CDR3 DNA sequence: TGTGCCAGCAGCTTCTGGGGGGCGGGGGGTCAGCCCCAGCATTTT. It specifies CASSFWGAGGQPQHF.

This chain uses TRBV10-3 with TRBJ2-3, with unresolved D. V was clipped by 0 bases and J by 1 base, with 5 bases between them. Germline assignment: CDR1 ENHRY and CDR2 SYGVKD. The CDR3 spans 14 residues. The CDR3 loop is CAISESGGTDTQYF. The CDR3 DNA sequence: TGTGCCATCAGTGAGTCGGGCGGCACAGATACGCAGTATTTT.

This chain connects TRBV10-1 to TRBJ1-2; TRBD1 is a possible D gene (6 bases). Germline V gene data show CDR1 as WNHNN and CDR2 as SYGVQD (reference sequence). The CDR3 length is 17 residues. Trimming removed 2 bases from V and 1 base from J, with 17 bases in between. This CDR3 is CASSEAPTGRLNYGYTF. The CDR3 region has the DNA TGCGCCAGCAGTGAGGCCCCTACAGGGCGACTTAACTATGGCTACACCTTC.

CDR3: CASSSILVQSSYEQYF. CDR3 in DNA: TGTGCCAGCAGTTCCATACTAGTCCAAAGCTCCTACGAGCAGTACTTC. V is TRBV27 and J is TRBJ2-7, with D perhaps TRBD2 (5 bases). The CDR3 has 16 amino acids. The V end was cut by 4 bases, the J end by 0 bases, with 16 bases between. Germline-derived CDR1 and CDR2 are MNHEY and SMNVEV (reference sequence).